These T cell receptor beta chains were read from a single sample in a study of blood T cell repertoires in COVID-19. Using immunoSEQ multiplex PCR, the repertoire was profiled, and TCRdb retains in-frame clones only, with some absent. The sample shows 70,000 or so clones, more than 85% of them seen only once. The sequenced sample consisted of peripheral blood. These receptors all come from a man aged 55 to 70 with acute or convalescent COVID-19. CDR3s include the opening cysteine and the closing phenylalanine or tryptophan. The order of the fields is J gene, D gene, clone size, V gene, CDR3 protein, CDR3 DNA. The D gene is left open where the match is weak. A clone size is listed for some rows: how often the clone was seen (once, few, many), or a class if it is expanded.

TRBJ2-1 | NA | NA | TRBV2 | CASSEDPGINEQFF | TGTGCCAGCAGCGAGGACCCGGGAATAAATGAGCAGTTCTTC
TRBJ1-2 | NA | NA | TRBV6-6 | CASKAGAAPYGYTF | TGTGCCAGCAAGGCGGGGGCCGCCCCCTATGGCTACACCTTC
TRBJ1-1 | NA | once | TRBV21-1 | CASSKGYRGGNTEAFF | TGTGCCAGCAGCAAAGGATACAGGGGAGGGAACACTGAAGCTTTCTTT
TRBJ2-3 | TRBD1 | NA | TRBV27 | CASLTTGSDTDTQYF | TGTGCCAGCCTTACGACAGGGAGTGACACAGATACGCAGTATTTT
TRBJ1-5 | NA | NA | TRBV5-8 | CASSSDSVNQPQHF | TGTGCCAGCAGCTCAGACAGCGTAAATCAGCCCCAGCATTTT
TRBJ1-1 | NA | NA | TRBV11-3 | CASSPGGPNTEAFF | TGTGCCAGCAGCCCGGGAGGGCCGAACACTGAAGCTTTCTTT
TRBJ1-2 | NA | NA | TRBV4-1 | CASSQVIGTSYGYTF | TGCGCCAGCAGCCAAGTTATCGGGACAAGCTATGGCTACACCTTC
TRBJ2-7 | NA | once | TRBV27 | CASSLGLWNEQYF | TGTGCCAGCAGTTTGGGCTTATGGAACGAGCAGTACTTC
TRBJ1-4 | NA | NA | TRBV10-3 | CAISESGRGNEKLFF | TGTGCCATCAGTGAGTCGGGGAGAGGTAATGAAAAACTGTTTTTT
TRBJ1-2 | NA | NA | TRBV10-3 | CAISESNRDNTF | TGTGCCATCAGTGAGTCTAACAGGGACAACACCTTC
TRBJ2-3 | TRBD2 | NA | TRBV7-3 | CASSKLAGGRDTQYF | TGTGCCAGCAGCAAACTAGCGGGAGGAAGAGATACGCAGTATTTT
TRBJ2-3 | TRBD2 | once | TRBV15 | CATSREQYYLSPDGGANTQYF | TGTGCCACCAGCAGAGAACAATATTACCTATCTCCGGACGGGGGGGCAAATACGCAGTATTTT
TRBJ2-4 | TRBD2 | NA | TRBV7-2 | CASSPGLAAAKNIQYF | TGTGCCAGCAGCCCCGGACTAGCGGCTGCCAAAAACATTCAGTACTTC
TRBJ1-5 | TRBD1 | NA | TRBV10-2 | CATSTGGESNQPQHF | TGCGCCACCTCAACAGGGGGAGAAAGCAATCAGCCCCAGCATTTT
TRBJ2-7 | TRBD2 | medium-sized | TRBV6-1 | CASSEAIWNAGGRYEQYF | TGTGCCAGCAGTGAAGCTATCTGGAACGCGGGAGGGCGGTACGAGCAGTACTTC
TRBJ2-3 | NA | NA | TRBV11-2 | CASSRLGGGGGTDTQYF | TGTGCCAGCAGCCGCTTAGGGGGGGGAGGTGGCACAGATACGCAGTATTTT
TRBJ2-7 | NA | NA | TRBV19 | CASSIWQGEDEQYF | TGTGCCAGTAGTATCTGGCAGGGGGAGGACGAGCAGTACTTC